The present T cell receptor beta chain was sequenced within a study of blood T cell repertoires in COVID-19. About the study: Samples came from the United States, Italy and Spain, spanning acute and convalescent COVID-19. The analysed material was cDNA or gDNA that came from T cells, B-cell-depleted T cells, or PBMCs.

As originally analysed: Researchers report that nucleated cell counts were estimated from reference gene primer amplification. Clones were read by immunoSEQ multiplex PCR, and TCRdb kept only the in-frame ones, dropping some. V and J calls plus clone size are reproduced from that table; the DNA served to infer D and trimming. The table has over 200,000 clones, around four fifths seen once; the top ten hold roughly 5%. Germline V lookup: CDR1 KGHSH, CDR2 LQKENI. This CDR3 spans 16 amino acids. V was pared by 3 bases and J by 5 bases, with 19 bases between. The TCR originated in an elderly man with acute or convalescent COVID-19. This chain connects TRBV18 to TRBJ1-2; a weak D match, TRBD1 (6 bases). Sequencing used peripheral blood. In DNA, the CDR3 is TGTGCCAGCTCACCCTCCCGTGAGGGGGAAGAGTATGGCTACACCTTC. This translates into CASSPSREGEEYGYTF.